These 15 T cell receptor beta chains were all obtained from the same sample, sequenced in a study of blood T cell repertoires in COVID-19. Here immunoSEQ multiplex PCR was the method, and the copy in TCRdb shows in-frame clones only, minus some. The sample yields about 59,000 clones, around 87% seen once. The specimen was peripheral blood. The origin of the receptors is a man aged 60 to 69 with active or convalescent COVID-19.

This sequence joins TRBV2 and TRBJ1-5; 9 bases match TRBD1. With 5 bases clipped from V and 7 bases from J, the junction kept 12 bases outside the gene matches. CDR3 size: 16 residues. CDR1 and CDR2 from the germline V gene are SNHLY and FYNNEI. Here the CDR3 reads CASSRGGTGKGQPQHF. CDR3 nucleotide sequence: TGTGCCAGCAGTCGGGGAGGGACAGGGAAAGGACAGCCCCAGCATTTT.

The chain combines TRBV7-3 with TRBJ1-1, with 10 bases identical to TRBD1. Germline CDR1 is SGHTA and CDR2 is FQGTGA. CDR3 size: 15 residues. The J segment lost 5 bases and the V segment lost 5 bases, leaving 8 bases of the junction unmatched. The CDR3 DNA sequence: TGTGCCAGCAGCCGACAGGGGGCAGGAAGAACTGAAGCTTTCTTT. Its protein is CASSRQGAGRTEAFF.

The chain carries TRBV19 and TRBJ1-4; 8 positions match TRBD1. J lost 14 bases, V lost 1 base, and 15 bases had no gene match. From germline, CDR1 is LNHDA and CDR2 SQIVND (reference sequence). The CDR3 runs 16 residues. The CDR3 loop reads CASSIVGQGAIKFLFF. The CDR3 DNA sequence: TGTGCCAGTAGTATAGTAGGCCAGGGGGCTATTAAGTTCCTGTTTTTT.

This chain uses TRBV7-8 with TRBJ1-2; D gene ambiguous. Trimming took 4 bases from V and 8 from J, leaving 20 bases between them. Germline CDR1 is SGHVS and CDR2 is FQNEAQ. The CDR3 extends over 15 amino acids. DNA of the CDR3: TGTGCCAGCAGCTCCCACGACCAGGTCCCTAAAGGCTACACCTTC. Amino acid sequence: CASSSHDQVPKGYTF.

This chain joins TRBV19 and TRBJ1-5, with 7 nucleotides matching TRBD1. This CDR3 spans 15 amino acids. CDR1 is LNHDA, CDR2 SQIVND, per germline (reference sequence). V shed 5 bases, J shed 7 bases, and the junction held 11 bases outside the gene matches. CDR3 region: CASSLGTVSGQPQHF. The CDR3 nucleotides are TGTGCCAGTAGTCTCGGGACAGTGTCCGGGCAGCCCCAGCATTTT.

The rearrangement links TRBV6-5 to TRBJ1-6; 8 bases fit TRBD1. CDR1 MNHEY and CDR2 SVGAGI come from the germline V gene. This CDR3 spans 15 amino acids. After removal of 6 bases from V and 5 bases from J, the junction contained 6 bases not matched to a gene. The DNA for the CDR3 is TGTGCCAGCAGGCAACAGGGGGGGCATAATTCACCCCTCCACTTT. Its translation: CASRQQGGHNSPLHF.

This rearrangement joins TRBV4-1 to TRBJ2-3, with D possibly matching TRBD2 (6 bases). V was clipped by 0 bases and J by 4 bases, with 14 bases between them. The CDR3 has 16 residues. CDR1 MGHRA and CDR2 YSYEKL come from the germline V gene. This chain's CDR3 is CASSQDWGVAADTQYF. DNA for the CDR3: TGCGCCAGCAGCCAAGATTGGGGGGTCGCGGCAGATACGCAGTATTTT.

The chain combines TRBV4-3 with TRBJ2-1; possible D gene TRBD2, 6 bases. Between the trimmed V and J ends, which lost 4 bases and 4 bases, there was a span of 14 bases. The CDR3 length is 15 residues. Germline loops: CDR1 LGHNA, CDR2 YSLEER. The CDR3 region is CASSLSYGGYNEQFF. The CDR3 DNA reads as TGCGCCAGCAGCCTGAGCTATGGGGGGTACAATGAGCAGTTCTTC.

The rearrangement joins TRBV5-1 to TRBJ2-1, with 11 bases fitting TRBD2. CDR1 and CDR2 (germline): SGHRS, YFSETQ. This CDR3 spans 17 amino acids. Germline trimming cut 1 base from V and 6 bases from J; bases unmatched to any gene: 9. The CDR3 protein is CASSLYASGGTFNEQFF. For the CDR3, the DNA is TGCGCCAGCAGCTTGTACGCTAGCGGGGGGACCTTCAATGAGCAGTTCTTC.

The chain has TRBV28 and TRBJ1-2, with 9 bases identical to TRBD1. CDR1 and CDR2 (germline): MDHEN, SYDVKM. V lost 2 bases, J lost 8 bases, and 9 bases stayed unmatched. The CDR3 runs 15 residues. CDR3 sequence reads: CASSLNEDRGGGYTF. Here the CDR3 DNA reads TGTGCCAGCAGTTTAAATGAGGACAGGGGTGGCGGCTACACCTTC.

In this sample, this clone turned up a few times. J is TRBJ2-2 and V is TRBV12-3 or TRBV12-4; 7 bases agree with TRBD2. This CDR3 comprises 12 residues. The junction had 1 base not matched to a gene; V was cut back by 3 bases and J by 9 bases. The CDR3 sequence: CASSLGGWELFF. As DNA, the CDR3 is TGTGCCAGCAGTTTGGGGGGGTGGGAGCTGTTTTTT.

V gene TRBV6-5 combines with J gene TRBJ2-7; perhaps TRBD1 as D (5 bases). The V and J ends lost 6 bases and 3 bases respectively, with 15 bases between them. The CDR3 length is 14 residues. Germline V CDR1 and CDR2: MNHEY, SVGAGI. In DNA form, the CDR3 reads TGTGCCAGCAGAAGCGACAGTGGCGGCTACGAGCAGTACTTC. Translating gives CASRSDSGGYEQYF.

This chain uses TRBV2 with TRBJ1-6; 9 nucleotides align to TRBD1. CDR1 SNHLY and CDR2 FYNNEI come from the germline V gene. The junction had 6 bases not matched to a gene; V was cut back by 8 bases and J by 7 bases. This CDR3 spans 14 amino acids. The CDR3 DNA reads as TGTGCCAGCGGGCGACAGGGGGTGAATTCACCCCTCCACTTT. This codes for CASGRQGVNSPLHF.

The V call is TRBV28, the J call TRBJ1-1; D gene ambiguous. CDR3 size: 12 residues. The germline CDR1 and CDR2 sequences are MDHEN and SYDVKM. V was pared by 2 bases and J by 8 bases, with 9 bases between. CDR3 DNA sequence: TGTGCCAGCAGTTTACTTCTGGCCGAAGCTTTCTTT. This encodes CASSLLLAEAFF. The whole variable domain, remainder taken from reference TRBV28 and TRBJ1-1, is DVKVTQSSRYLVKRTGEKVFLECVQDMDHENMFWYRQDPGLGLRLIYFSYDVKMKEKGDIPEGYSVSREKKERFSLILESASTNQTSMYLCASSLLLAEAFFGQGTRLTVV.

A word on this clone: The junction departs from the called germline gene at one end, perhaps through a read error. The chain joins TRBV6-5 to TRBJ1-4; 8 bases agree with TRBD1. This CDR3 is built from 14 residues. Germline V CDR1 and CDR2: MNHEY, SVGAGI. CDR3 in DNA: TGTACCAGCAGTTACGTCCAGGGGGCACAAAAACTGTTTTTT. It encodes CTSSYVQGAQKLFF.